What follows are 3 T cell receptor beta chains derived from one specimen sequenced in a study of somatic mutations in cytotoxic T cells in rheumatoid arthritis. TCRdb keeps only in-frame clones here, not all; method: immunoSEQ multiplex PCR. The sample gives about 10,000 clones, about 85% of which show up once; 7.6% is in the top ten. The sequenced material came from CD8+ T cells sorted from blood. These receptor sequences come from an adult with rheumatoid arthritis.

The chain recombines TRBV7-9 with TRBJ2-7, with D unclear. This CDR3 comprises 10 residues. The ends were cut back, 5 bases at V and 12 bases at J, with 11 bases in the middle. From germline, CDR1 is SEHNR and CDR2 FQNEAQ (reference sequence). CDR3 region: CASSPSVAYF. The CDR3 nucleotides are TGTGCCAGCAGCCCATCCGTCGCGTACTTC.

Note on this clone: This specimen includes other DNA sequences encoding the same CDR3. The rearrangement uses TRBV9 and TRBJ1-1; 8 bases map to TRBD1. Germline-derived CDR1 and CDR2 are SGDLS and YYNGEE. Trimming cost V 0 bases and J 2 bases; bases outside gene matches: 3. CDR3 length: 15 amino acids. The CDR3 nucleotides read TGTGCCAGCAGCGTAGGGACAGGGTCAAACACTGAAGCTTTCTTT. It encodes CASSVGTGSNTEAFF. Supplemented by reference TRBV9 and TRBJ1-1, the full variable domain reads DSGVTQTPKHLITATGQRVTLRCSPRSGDLSVYWYQQSLDQGLQFLIQYYNGEERAKGNILERFSAQQFPDLHSELNLSSLELGDSALYFCASSVGTGSNTEAFFGQGTRLTVV.

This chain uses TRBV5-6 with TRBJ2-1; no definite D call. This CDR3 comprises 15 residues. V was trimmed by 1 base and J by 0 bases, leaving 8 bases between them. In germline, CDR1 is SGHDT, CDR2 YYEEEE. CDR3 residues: CASSLWVSSYNEQFF. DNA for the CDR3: TGTGCCAGCAGCTTGTGGGTCAGCTCCTACAATGAGCAGTTCTTC.